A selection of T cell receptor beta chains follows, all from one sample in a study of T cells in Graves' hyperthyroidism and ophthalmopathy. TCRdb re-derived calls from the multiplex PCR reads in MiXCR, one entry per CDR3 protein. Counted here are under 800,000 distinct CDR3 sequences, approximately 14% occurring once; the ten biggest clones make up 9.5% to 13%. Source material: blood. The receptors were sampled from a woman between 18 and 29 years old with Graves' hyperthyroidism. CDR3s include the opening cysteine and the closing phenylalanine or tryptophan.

CDR3: CASSSTGQGGDTQYF
V: TRBV7-9
J: TRBJ2-3

CDR3: CASSGGPGGPLGETQYF
V: TRBV7-9
J: TRBJ2-5

CDR3: CASSWASAAETQYF
V: TRBV11-3
J: TRBJ2-5

CDR3: CASSIGAGVNYGYTF
V: TRBV19
J: TRBJ1-2

CDR3: CASSAHNSGTSQFF
V: TRBV9
J: TRBJ2-1

CDR3: CATRGQLNSPLHF
V: TRBV2
J: TRBJ1-6

CDR3: CTSSFVVASGSGKSSYEQYF
V: TRBV28
J: TRBJ2-7

CDR3: CASSPWGLAEKEGYNEQFF
V: TRBV3-1
J: TRBJ2-1

CDR3: CATSDVSGRAEGGELFF
V: TRBV24-1
J: TRBJ2-2

CDR3: CSVNPGVTDTQYF
V: TRBV29-1
J: TRBJ2-3

CDR3: CASSNTGNWTYEQYF
V: TRBV13
J: TRBJ2-7

CDR3: CASSLWAGVTYEQYF
V: TRBV5-1
J: TRBJ2-7

CDR3: CASSSKQGLYEQYF
V: TRBV5-1
J: TRBJ2-7

CDR3: CASSKRSGADEQFF
V: TRBV7-2
J: TRBJ2-1

CDR3: CASSAPQTGGFTGELFF
V: TRBV9
J: TRBJ2-2

CDR3: CASSSPGLARETQYF
V: TRBV7-9
J: TRBJ2-5

CDR3: CASRLTGGGTEAFF
V: TRBV27
J: TRBJ1-1

CDR3: CASSSRGVVQHF
V: TRBV6-2/TRBV6-3
J: TRBJ1-5

CDR3: CASSLGKGMRAFF
V: TRBV12-3/TRBV12-4
J: TRBJ1-1

CDR3: CASSRREFPPGELFF
V: TRBV11-2
J: TRBJ2-2

CDR3: CASSPLDGGYYEQYF
V: TRBV5-1
J: TRBJ2-7

CDR3: CSARKSGQKNTEAFF
V: TRBV20-1
J: TRBJ1-1

CDR3: CATSDRTASTDTQYF
V: TRBV24-1
J: TRBJ2-3

CDR3: CAWKKGLHQETQYF
V: TRBV30
J: TRBJ2-5

CDR3: CSVTGGAYGYTF
V: TRBV29-1
J: TRBJ1-2

CDR3: CASSSGPDDTEAFF
V: TRBV11-2
J: TRBJ1-1

CDR3: CASSLALGQGADYTF
V: TRBV7-9
J: TRBJ1-2